One and the same sample provided the 6 T cell receptor beta chains below, sequenced in a study of T cells after yellow fever vaccination. TCRdb re-called the 5' RACE reads through MiXCR, storing one row per CDR3 protein. The sample contains around 600,000 distinct CDR3 sequences, roughly 12% of which appear only once. The input for sequencing was PBMCs, taken on the day of the yellow fever booster vaccination. These receptors were taken from a man aged 25 to 45 who received the YFV17D yellow fever vaccine.

This chain uses TRBV7-9 with TRBJ1-6; TRBD1 might be the D (6 bases). The ends were cut back, 10 bases at V and 5 bases at J, with 9 bases in the middle. The CDR3 consists of 12 residues. Germline-derived CDR1 and CDR2 are SEHNR and FQNEAQ (reference sequence). The chain's CDR3 is CATRTDNSPLHF. CDR3 in DNA: TGTGCCACCAGGACAGATAATTCACCCCTCCACTTT.

This clonotype was found a few times. The rearrangement links TRBV12-3 or TRBV12-4 to TRBJ2-3, with a weak D call TRBD1 (6 bases). V was cut by 7 bases and J by 0 bases, with 8 bases left in between. The CDR3 sequence is 13 residues long. The CDR3 spells CASKDSSTDTQYF. The CDR3 DNA reads as TGTGCCAGCAAGGACAGCAGCACAGATACGCAGTATTTT.

The chain employs TRBV12-3 or TRBV12-4 and TRBJ2-1; 8 nucleotides line up with TRBD1. With 0 bases clipped from V and 0 bases from J, the junction kept 10 bases outside the gene matches. The CDR3 loop spans 19 amino acids. The CDR3 bases are TGTGCCAGCAGTTTAGCCAAGGGGCGGACAGGGAGCTCCTACAATGAGCAGTTCTTC. Translation gives CASSLAKGRTGSSYNEQFF.

The table lists this clonotype with a count of one. This rearrangement joins TRBV6-5 to TRBJ2-7; a weak D match, TRBD2 (7 bases). With 2 bases removed from V and 2 bases from J, the gap between germline ends came to 13 bases. CDR3 length equals 15 residues. CDR1 MNHEY and CDR2 SVGAGI come from the germline V gene. CDR3 nucleotide sequence: TGTGCCAGCAGTTACGGGGGCGGGAGCCCCTACGAGCAGTACTTC. Protein sequence: CASSYGGGSPYEQYF.

The V and J genes are TRBV20-1 and TRBJ2-7; D is uncertain. CDR1 is DFQATT, CDR2 SNEGSKA, per germline (reference sequence). Deletions cut 7 bases from V and 2 bases from J, with 3 bases between. The CDR3 length is 9 residues. In DNA, the CDR3 is TGCAGTGGGCCCTACGAGCAGTACTTC. Translation gives CSGPYEQYF.

The sample holds a few counts of this clonotype. J is TRBJ2-1 and V is TRBV28; D is uncertain. Per the germline V gene, CDR1 is MDHEN and CDR2 is SYDVKM. The CDR3 loop spans 13 amino acids. The ends were cut back, 11 bases at V and 3 bases at J, with 14 bases in the middle. CDR3 region: CAASSGFYNEQFF. In nucleotides, the CDR3 is TGTGCCGCGTCGAGTGGATTCTACAATGAGCAGTTCTTC.